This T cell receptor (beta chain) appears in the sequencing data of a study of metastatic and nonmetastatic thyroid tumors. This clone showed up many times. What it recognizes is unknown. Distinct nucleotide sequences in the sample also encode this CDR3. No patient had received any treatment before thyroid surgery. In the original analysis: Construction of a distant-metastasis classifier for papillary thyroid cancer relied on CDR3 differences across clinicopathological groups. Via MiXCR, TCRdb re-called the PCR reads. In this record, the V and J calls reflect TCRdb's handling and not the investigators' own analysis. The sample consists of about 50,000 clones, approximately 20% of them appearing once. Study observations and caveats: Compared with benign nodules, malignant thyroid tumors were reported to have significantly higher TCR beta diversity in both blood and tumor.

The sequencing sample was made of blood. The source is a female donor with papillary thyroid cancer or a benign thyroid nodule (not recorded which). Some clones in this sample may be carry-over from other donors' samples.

CDR3 DNA sequence: TGTGCCAGCAGCCCGGGACGGGGGAAGACTAGCGGGAAAAATCCCTACGAGCAGTACTTC. It encodes CASSPGRGKTSGKNPYEQYF. V usage is TRBV4-2 and J usage is TRBJ2-7, with TRBD2 matching over 11 bases. The CDR3 is made up of 20 amino acids. V was pared by 4 bases and J by 2 bases, with 19 bases of the junction left unmatched. Germline V gene data show CDR1 as LGHNA and CDR2 as YNFKEQ.